This TCR beta chain derives from a study of PD-1 blockade in classical Hodgkin lymphoma. Study summary: Nivolumab dosed at 3 mg/kg went to patients intravenously every 2 weeks.

Regarding this clone: Its antigen is unidentified.

CDR3 length: 14 residues. V was pared by 8 bases and J by 3 bases, with 6 bases of the junction left unmatched. The V gene's germline CDR1 is MNHEY and CDR2 SMNVEV (reference sequence). This sample's time point: cycle 4 day 1 (C4D1), after five to seven weeks of nivolumab. Exposure to brentuximab vedotin varied, and each patient had relapsed following autologous stem cell transplantation. Sequencing was performed with immunoSEQ multiplex PCR; in TCRdb, only in-frame clones are kept and a portion is missing. The table lists 15,000 to 20,000 clones, roughly 65% of them singletons. Study-level findings and limits: Prior to therapy, complete responders displayed diversity much like that of newly diagnosed patients. Before treatment, TCR diversity in newly diagnosed patients was reportedly lower than in healthy donors. A significant rise in TCR diversity by C4D1 was seen for CD4+ but not CD8+ cells.

The sequenced sample was peripheral blood mononuclear cells (PBMCs), obtained before the fourth cycle of nivolumab. This receptor was identified in a human donor with classical Hodgkin lymphoma. The genes are TRBV27 and TRBJ2-3; 9 positions match TRBD2. The CDR3 loop is CASGITSGTDTQYF. The DNA of the CDR3 is TGTGCCAGCGGCATTACTAGCGGGACAGATACGCAGTATTTT.